The sequence of this TCR beta chain was determined in a study of T cell changes during pregnancy in multiple sclerosis. CDR1 MNHEY and CDR2 SVGAGI come from the germline V gene. CDR3 length: 15 amino acids. Losses at the gene ends were 3 bases for V and 5 bases for J; bases not matched to a gene: 8. Sequenced by immunoSEQ multiplex PCR; TCRdb stores in-frame clones only, minus some. This table holds about 38,000 clones, about 89% found once. The sample in question was CD4+ T cells from peripheral blood mononuclear cells, obtained in the third trimester of pregnancy. The rearrangement uses TRBV6-5 and TRBJ2-5, with 8 bases aligning to TRBD2. This clonotype was sampled from a female donor in good health, enrolled as a control in a pregnancy study. The chain's CDR3 is CASSYTAGGRETQYF. In nucleotides, the CDR3 is TGTGCCAGCAGTTATACCGCGGGGGGAAGGGAGACCCAGTACTTC.